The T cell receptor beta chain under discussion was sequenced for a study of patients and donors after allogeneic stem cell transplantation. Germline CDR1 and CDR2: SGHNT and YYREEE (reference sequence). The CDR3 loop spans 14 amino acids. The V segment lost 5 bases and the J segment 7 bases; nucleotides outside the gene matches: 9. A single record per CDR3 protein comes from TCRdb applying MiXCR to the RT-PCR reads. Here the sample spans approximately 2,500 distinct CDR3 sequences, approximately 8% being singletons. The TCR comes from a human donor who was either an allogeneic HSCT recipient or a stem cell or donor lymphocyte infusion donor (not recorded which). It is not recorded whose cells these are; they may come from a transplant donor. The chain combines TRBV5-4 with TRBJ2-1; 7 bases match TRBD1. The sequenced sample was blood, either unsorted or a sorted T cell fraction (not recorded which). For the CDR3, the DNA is TGTGCCAGCAGTTCTGACAGGGCAGGAAATGAGCAGTTCTTC. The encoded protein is CASSSDRAGNEQFF.